The 22 T cell receptor beta chains below were found in one sample sequenced in a study of T cells in Graves' hyperthyroidism and ophthalmopathy (dated by TCRdb to about 2019). Library generation was performed with multiplex PCR. TCRdb names Illumina HiSeq 2000 as the instrument used. TCR beta CDR3 regions were amplified from RNA transcripts. The first round of RT-PCR for the TCR CDR3 was performed with the HTBI primer set and the Qiagen OneStep RT-PCR kit. Using fastp at Q25 and MiXCR, TCRdb reprocessed the public reads and kept productive beta chains. A single entry per CDR3 protein holds the most common genes and DNA from its merged rows. Counted in this sample were a few hundred thousand distinct CDR3 sequences; about 14% of them appeared once. Around 20% of the sample belongs to the ten largest clones. Sequencing used blood. These receptors originate from a woman in her twenties or thirties with Graves' ophthalmopathy.

V usage is TRBV27 and J usage is TRBJ1-6, with TRBD1 matching 9 bases. CDR3 size: 20 residues. Germline CDR1 reads MNHEY; CDR2 reads SMNVEV (reference sequence). The V segment lost 7 bases and the J segment 9 bases; nucleotides outside the gene matches: 25. CDR3 loop: CASTMRPYRDRVMLSSPLHF. The CDR3 coding sequence is TGTGCCAGCACCATGAGACCTTACCGGGACAGGGTGATGTTGAGTTCACCCCTCCACTTT.

At least ten counts were recorded for this clonotype. The gene calls are TRBV7-6 and TRBJ2-7; D perhaps matches TRBD1 (6 bases). Germline values: CDR1 SGHVS, CDR2 FNYEAQ. V was pared by 11 bases and J by 3 bases, with 23 bases between. There are 15 residues in the CDR3. CDR3 nucleotides: TGTGCCTGTCTGATGGGGGCCCGAGTACGCTACGAGCAGTACTTC. Translated, it gives CACLMGARVRYEQYF.

This chain connects TRBV6-1 to TRBJ2-5; 9 bases align to TRBD2. V was pared by 7 bases and J by 7 bases, with 7 bases of the junction left unmatched. In germline, CDR1 is MNHNS, CDR2 SASEGT. This CDR3 is 13 amino acids long. The CDR3: CASIRTSDRTQYF. For the CDR3, the DNA is TGTGCCAGCATCAGGACTAGCGATAGGACCCAGTACTTC.

This clonotype was found many times. The chain combines TRBV6-1 with TRBJ1-2; D is possibly TRBD1 (5 bases). With 6 bases removed from V and 5 bases from J, the gap between germline ends came to 13 bases. The length of the CDR3 is 13 residues. Germline loops: CDR1 MNHNS, CDR2 SASEGT. The CDR3 spells CASSFRDSYGYTF. CDR3 coding DNA: TGTGCCAGCAGCTTCCGGGACTCTTATGGCTACACCTTC.

This clonotype was detected many times. V usage is TRBV28 and J usage is TRBJ2-7, with D unresolved. Germline assignment: CDR1 MDHEN and CDR2 SYDVKM. The CDR3 consists of 13 residues. V lost 1 base and J lost 6, with 10 bases in between. The DNA for the CDR3 is TGTGCCAGCAGTTTATCCCCATGGCGCGAGCAGTACTTC. Translating it yields CASSLSPWREQYF. The variable domain in full, with the rest retrieved from reference TRBV28 and TRBJ2-7, is DVKVTQSSRYLVKRTGEKVFLECVQDMDHENMFWYRQDPGLGLRLIYFSYDVKMKEKGDIPEGYSVSREKKERFSLILESASTNQTSMYLCASSLSPWREQYFGPGTRLTVT.

The chain carries TRBV5-4 and TRBJ1-1; no reliable D call. Germline CDR1 reads SGHNT; CDR2 reads YYREEE (reference sequence). The CDR3 contains 17 residues. V was pared by 4 bases and J by 2 bases, with 21 bases between. DNA for the CDR3: TGTGCCAGCAGCCCGAGGGAGAGAACAAGTCTTAACACTGAAGCTTTCTTT. As protein: CASSPRERTSLNTEAFF.

The J gene is TRBJ2-7, the V gene TRBV11-1; 7 bases fit TRBD1. The trim removed 5 bases at V and 3 bases at J, leaving 7 bases unmatched. Germline V lookup: CDR1 SGHAT, CDR2 FQDESV (reference sequence). CDR3 length: 14 residues. As DNA, the CDR3 is TGTGCCAGCAGCAGACGGACAGGAAACTACGAGCAGTACTTC. Amino acid sequence: CASSRRTGNYEQYF.

Ten or more counts support this clonotype. The rearrangement links TRBV20-1 to TRBJ2-1, with no clear D. The CDR3 consists of 12 residues. V gave up 7 bases and J gave up 1 base, with 8 bases separating them. In germline, CDR1 is DFQATT, CDR2 SNEGSKA (reference sequence). In DNA, the CDR3 is TGCAGTGGTGGTGGGTCCTACAATGAGCAGTTCTTC. Its translation is CSGGGSYNEQFF.

In this sample, this clonotype turned up many times. CDR3 loop: CASGQGYQDNEKLFF. Here the CDR3 DNA reads TGTGCCAGCGGACAGGGGTATCAGGATAATGAAAAACTGTTTTTT. This chain links TRBV2 with TRBJ1-4, with 9 positions matching TRBD1. This CDR3 contains 15 residues. J lost 4 bases, V lost 8 bases, and 8 bases had no gene match. Looked up from germline, CDR1 is SNHLY and CDR2 is FYNNEI.

This clonotype appeared many times. The V and J genes are TRBV10-3 and TRBJ1-1; D may be TRBD1 (6 bases). V was clipped by 6 bases and J by 6 bases, with 8 bases between them. This CDR3 has 11 residues. Germline-derived CDR1 and CDR2 are ENHRY and SYGVKD. Here the CDR3 DNA reads TGTGCCATCAGGGGGGGCCCTGAAGCTTTCTTT. Its translation: CAIRGGPEAFF.

A word on this clonotype: A read error may account for a junction end that differs from germline. This chain joins TRBV7-9 and TRBJ1-6; maybe TRBD1 (6 bases). Per the germline V gene, CDR1 is SEHNR and CDR2 is FQNEAQ (reference sequence). CDR3 size: 17 residues. This CDR3 is CASSLAEQGRSNSPPHF. The DNA of the CDR3 is TGTGCCAGCAGCTTAGCGGAACAGGGCAGGTCTAATTCACCCCCCCACTTT.

The genes are TRBV10-3 and TRBJ2-3; 9 nucleotides align to TRBD1. J gave up 4 bases and V 9 bases, and 11 bases lay outside the gene matches. Germline assignment: CDR1 ENHRY and CDR2 SYGVKD. The CDR3 is 15 residues long. CDR3 region: CAISGQGQGPDTQYF. In DNA form, the CDR3 reads TGTGCCATTTCGGGGCAGGGACAGGGCCCAGATACGCAGTATTTT.

This clonotype was observed at least ten times. The chain is built from TRBV28 and TRBJ2-5, with TRBD1 as a possible D gene (6 bases). V was cut by 9 bases and J by 2 bases, with 16 bases left in between. This CDR3 has 14 amino acids. From germline, CDR1 is MDHEN and CDR2 SYDVKM. DNA for the CDR3: TGTGCCAGTAACCAAGGACAGAATCAAGAGACCCAGTACTTC. The encoded protein is CASNQGQNQETQYF.

There are many counts of this clonotype. The rearrangement links TRBV28 to TRBJ2-1, with no clear D. Germline lookup yields CDR1 MDHEN and CDR2 SYDVKM. CDR3 length: 15 residues. V gave up 3 bases and J gave up 0 bases, with 9 bases separating them. The CDR3 DNA sequence: TGTGCCAGCAGTTTTCGCTGGAGCTCCTACAATGAGCAGTTCTTC. Its translation: CASSFRWSSYNEQFF.

Concerning this clonotype itself: Because the CDR3 is missing its conserved closing phenylalanine or tryptophan, this is likely a read error. The V call is TRBV5-1, the J call TRBJ2-2, with unresolved D. This CDR3 spans 14 amino acids. The V and J ends lost 4 bases and 0 bases respectively, with 7 bases between them. Germline V CDR1 and CDR2: SGHRS, YFSETQ. Here the CDR3 DNA reads TGCGCCAGCAGCCGTTTGGCGAACACCGGGGAGCTGTTTCTT. Translation: CASSRLANTGELFL.

The rearrangement uses TRBV13 and TRBJ1-6; D remains ambiguous. Trimming pared 6 bases from V and 11 bases from J, leaving 17 bases between. Germline CDR1 reads PRHDT; CDR2 reads FYEKMQ (reference sequence). CDR3 size: 14 residues. Here the CDR3 DNA reads TGTGCCAGCAGTTTATCGGGGATTGTCACACCCCTCCACTTT. It codes for CASSLSGIVTPLHF.

This clonotype was seen ten or more times. This chain links TRBV20-1 with TRBJ1-1; no reliable D call. The CDR3 consists of 11 residues. V shed 4 bases and J shed 8 bases, with 11 bases lying between them. The V gene's germline CDR1 is DFQATT and CDR2 SNEGSKA (reference sequence). This chain's CDR3 is CSATTGKEAFF. Here the CDR3 DNA reads TGCAGTGCTACCACCGGGAAAGAAGCTTTCTTT.

This clonotype was counted only a few times. The chain is built from TRBV27 and TRBJ1-1; TRBD1 agrees at 10 bases. Germline trimming cut 6 bases from V and 0 bases from J; bases unmatched to any gene: 7. The CDR3 loop spans 16 amino acids. CDR1 is MNHEY, CDR2 SMNVEV, per germline (reference sequence). The DNA of the CDR3 is TGTGCCAGCAGCCCTGGGACAGGGGCCCTGAACACTGAAGCTTTCTTT. Encoded protein: CASSPGTGALNTEAFF.

With regard to this clonotype: Likely a read error: the CDR3 ends without its conserved phenylalanine or tryptophan. This chain links TRBV15 with TRBJ1-2; D remains unclear. Trimming pared 0 bases from V and 7 bases from J, leaving 12 bases between. CDR1 and CDR2 (germline): LNHNV, YYDKDF (reference sequence). The CDR3 contains 14 residues. The chain's CDR3 is CATSREVSSGGYTL. As DNA, the CDR3 is TGTGCCACCAGCAGAGAAGTCAGTAGCGGTGGCTACACCCTC.

The genes are TRBV2 and TRBJ2-1, with 13 bases that match TRBD2. The CDR3 is 19 residues long. The germline V gene encodes CDR1 SNHLY and CDR2 FYNNEI. V lost 5 bases, J lost 0 bases, and 10 bases stayed unmatched. CDR3: CASSRSRTSGSISYNEQFF. CDR3 DNA sequence: TGTGCCAGCAGTCGCTCGAGGACTAGCGGGAGTATCTCCTACAATGAGCAGTTCTTC.

This chain uses TRBV24-1 with TRBJ1-5, with a tentative D call TRBD1 (5 bases). Germline V gene lookup returns CDR1 KGHDR and CDR2 SFDVKD. This CDR3 spans 14 amino acids. Trimming took 9 bases from V and 0 from J, leaving 11 bases between them. The CDR3 reads CATGGNDSNQPQHF. CDR3 nucleotides: TGTGCCACCGGGGGAAACGATAGCAATCAGCCCCAGCATTTT.

This clonotype came up many times. This chain connects TRBV7-3 to TRBJ2-5; 8 bases agree with TRBD2. The CDR3 is 16 residues long. Germline CDR1 SGHTA, CDR2 FQGTGA. V was clipped by 3 bases and J by 5 bases; unmatched bases: 11. The CDR3 is CASSLRPAGVEETQYF. As DNA, the CDR3 is TGTGCCAGCAGCTTGCGCCCAGCGGGGGTTGAGGAGACCCAGTACTTC.